Shown below are 5 T cell receptor beta chains from a single sample sequenced in a study of vaccination and CD4 T cells after COVID-19. Their recognized antigens are unknown. An Oncomine TCR Beta short-read assay was used to sequence the DNA from cultured CD4+ T cells. One entry per CDR3 protein results from TCRdb running MiXCR on the PCR reads. Among tens of thousands of distinct CDR3 sequences, under 40% were seen once, and the ten largest hold 3% to 4%. The time point here: late sampling 161 to 241 days after vaccination in a few convalescent patients. Treatment given: roughly 10-day PBMC culture with coronavirus spike peptide pools or control peptides (ViraFEST assay). Sequencing was performed on CD4+ T cells from blood, cultured in vitro, taken about 7 months after SARS-CoV-2 vaccination. Every receptor here comes from a human donor who had recovered from COVID-19.

The gene calls are TRBV2 and TRBJ1-1; TRBD1 matches at 8 bases. V lost 3 bases and J lost 11; bases outside the gene matches: 2. This CDR3 is built from 11 residues. CDR1 SNHLY and CDR2 FYNNEI come from the germline V gene. The CDR3 here is CASSEDRAAFF. The CDR3 nucleotides read TGTGCCAGCAGTGAGGACAGGGCCGCTTTCTTT.

The genes are TRBV2 and TRBJ1-2, with a weak D call TRBD1 (5 bases). In germline, CDR1 is SNHLY, CDR2 FYNNEI. Trimming took off 5 bases at V and 4 bases at J, with 11 bases between the two ends. The CDR3 spans 13 residues. CDR3: CASSRGEVYGYTF. The CDR3 DNA follows: TGTGCCAGCAGTAGGGGAGAGGTCTATGGCTACACCTTC.

This chain uses TRBV6-9 with TRBJ2-5; D is uncertain. CDR1 and CDR2 (germline): MNHGY, SVAAGI. The CDR3 is 10 amino acids. Trimming stripped 8 bases from V and 4 bases from J, with 5 bases between. CDR3 nucleotide sequence: TGTGCCAGCCCCAGAGAGACCCAGTACTTC. Amino acid sequence: CASPRETQYF.

J is TRBJ2-7 and V is TRBV7-2; D not resolved. CDR3 length: 14 residues. The germline gives CDR1 SGHTA, CDR2 FQGNSA. V gave up 0 bases and J gave up 0 bases, with 6 bases separating them. The CDR3 here is CASSLAAASYEQYF. The DNA for the CDR3 is TGTGCCAGCAGCTTAGCGGCGGCCTCCTACGAGCAGTACTTC. The complete variable domain, with remaining parts taken from reference TRBV7-2 and TRBJ2-7, reads GAGVSQSPSNKVTEKGKDVELRCDPISGHTALYWYRQSLGQGLEFLIYFQGNSAPDKSGLPSDRFSAERTGGSVSTLTIQRTQQEDSAVYLCASSLAAASYEQYFGPGTRLTVT.

This clonotype was seen a few times. J is TRBJ1-2 and V is TRBV6-1; the D is unclear. CDR1 MNHNS and CDR2 SASEGT come from the germline V gene. V lost 0 bases and J 7 bases, leaving 15 bases between the germline ends. The CDR3 has 15 residues. CDR3 protein: CASSEAGGIYSGYTF. The CDR3 DNA reads as TGTGCCAGCAGTGAAGCGGGTGGGATCTATTCTGGCTACACCTTC.